This TCR beta chain was sequenced in a study of control samples from healthy donors and cancer patients. Trimming removed 1 base from V and 8 bases from J, with 15 bases in between. The CDR3 has 15 residues. Germline-derived CDR1 and CDR2 are SEHNR and FQNEAQ (reference sequence). Sequenced by immunoSEQ multiplex PCR; TCRdb stores in-frame clones only, minus some. The sample has 65,000 to 80,000 clones, over 85% seen once. The receptor's source is an older woman with head and neck cancer. Sequenced: PBMCs. J is TRBJ2-4 and V is TRBV7-9, with D perhaps TRBD1 (5 bases). This chain's CDR3 is CASSLDAQEPDIQYF. CDR3 bases: TGTGCCAGCAGCTTAGATGCACAGGAGCCTGACATTCAGTACTTC.